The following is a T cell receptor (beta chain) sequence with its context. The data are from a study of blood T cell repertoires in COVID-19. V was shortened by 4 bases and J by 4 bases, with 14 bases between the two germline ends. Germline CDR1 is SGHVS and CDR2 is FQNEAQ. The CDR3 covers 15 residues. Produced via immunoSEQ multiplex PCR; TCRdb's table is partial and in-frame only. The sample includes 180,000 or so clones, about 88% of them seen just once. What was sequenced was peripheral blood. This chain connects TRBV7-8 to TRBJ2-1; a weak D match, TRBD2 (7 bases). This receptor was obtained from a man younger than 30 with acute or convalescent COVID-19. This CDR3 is CASSSLEGGYNEQFF. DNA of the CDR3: TGTGCCAGCAGCTCCCTGGAGGGGGGGTACAATGAGCAGTTCTTC.